This T cell receptor (beta chain) is drawn from a study of blood T cell repertoires in COVID-19. Study in general: Researchers got acute and convalescent COVID-19 samples from the United States, Italy and Spain. PBMCs, B-cell-depleted T cells, or T cells were the source of the cDNA or gDNA that made up the material.

Germline V gives CDR1 SGHKS, CDR2 YYEKEE (reference sequence). The ends lost 4 bases at V and 4 bases at J; junction bases unmatched: 21. The CDR3 sequence is 20 residues long. TCRdb's copy holds only in-frame clones and misses some; the assay was immunoSEQ multiplex PCR. Here the sample spans around 210,000 clones, over 75% being singletons. V and J are TRBV5-5 and TRBJ2-2; 8 nucleotides line up with TRBD1. This receptor was identified in a man aged 50 to 60 with COVID-19, enrolled during active disease. Sequencing was carried out using peripheral blood. The CDR3 DNA reads as TGTGCCAGCAGCCCACTTGGACAGGGTTGGGGGCTCGGGGTCACCGGGGAGCTGTTTTTT. Translating it yields CASSPLGQGWGLGVTGELFF.